The entry that follows covers one T cell receptor beta chain sequence. The antigen is not known. These data are taken from a study of regulatory T cells in long-lasting Graves disease. Noted time point: persistent/refractory GD, antithyroid drugs over 5 years with positive TRAb. The authors made the TCR library using RNA they extracted from PBMCs. Arm-PCR with iRepertoire HTBI primers amplified the CDR3 regions for these TCR beta libraries. In the original analysis: Sequenced samples collectively carried roughly 60 TRBV and 12 to 15 TRBJ segments. One entry per CDR3 protein results from TCRdb running MiXCR on the multiplex PCR reads. What appears here as the V and J calls and clone size reflects TCRdb's work, not the paper's. The sample consists of under 450,000 distinct CDR3 sequences, approximately 23% of them appearing once. Points from the study as a whole: Favoring TRBV28, TRBJ1-2 and TRBJ2-5 was a feature seen in persistent disease. More public clonotypes were shared by persistent patients (around 2,800) than by new patients (approximately 1,000). Persistent Graves' patients possessed reduced TCR diversity relative to recently diagnosed ones.

The CDR3 is 15 residues long. Trimming cost V 4 bases and J 0 bases; bases outside gene matches: 4. Per the germline V gene, CDR1 is MNHNS and CDR2 is SASEGT. This chain uses TRBV6-1 with TRBJ2-3, with 7 bases that match TRBD2. The TCR was taken from a woman aged 40 to 50 with Graves disease. The material sequenced was peripheral blood mononuclear cells (PBMCs), taken when the disease was refractory, from a patient treated with antithyroid drugs. The DNA for the CDR3 is TGTGCCAGCAGTGGGACTAGGTTGAGCACAGATACGCAGTATTTT. Residues: CASSGTRLSTDTQYF.